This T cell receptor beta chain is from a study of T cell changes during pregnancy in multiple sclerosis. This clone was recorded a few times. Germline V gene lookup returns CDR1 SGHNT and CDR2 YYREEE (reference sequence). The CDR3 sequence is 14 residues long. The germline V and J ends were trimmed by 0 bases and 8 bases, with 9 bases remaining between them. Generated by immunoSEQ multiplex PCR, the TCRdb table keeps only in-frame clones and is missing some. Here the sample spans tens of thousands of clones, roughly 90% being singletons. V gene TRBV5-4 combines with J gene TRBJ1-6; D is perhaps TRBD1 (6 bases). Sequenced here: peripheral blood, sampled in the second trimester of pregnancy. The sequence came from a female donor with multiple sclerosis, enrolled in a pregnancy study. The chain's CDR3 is CASSLVSGDSPLHF. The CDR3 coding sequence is TGTGCCAGCAGCTTGGTGTCAGGGGATTCACCCCTCCACTTT.